Following are 17 T cell receptor beta chains from one sample sequenced in a study of cytomegalovirus exposure and HLA in healthy donors. 60 Vbeta and 13 Jbeta primers were used in PCR. Sequencing was performed with immunoSEQ multiplex PCR; in TCRdb, only in-frame clones are kept and a portion is missing. The repertoire has some 130,000 clones, around four fifths of them found once; the top ten carry approximately 7%. Sequenced sample: PBMCs. The receptors originated from a male donor in good health and CMV-seronegative.

This chain connects TRBV21-1 to TRBJ2-7; the DNA was not used to check the table's D call, TRBD2. TRBV21-1 is reported as a pseudogene. The CDR3 loop spans 14 amino acids. CDR3 sequence (DNA): TGTGCCAGCAGTAGAAAAGCGGGATTGGGTGAGCAGTACTTC. This encodes CASSRKAGLGEQYF.

This clone came up a few times. CDR3: CASSLDYPPLGTDTQYF. The CDR3 nucleotides read TGTGCCAGCAGCCTCGACTACCCCCCTCTAGGCACAGATACGCAGTATTTT. V gene TRBV7-9 combines with J gene TRBJ2-3; maybe TRBD2 (5 bases). The germline CDR1 and CDR2 sequences are SEHNR and FQNEAQ (reference sequence). The V end lost 5 bases, the J end lost 1 base, and 19 bases lay between the germline ends. This CDR3 spans 17 amino acids.

The chain has TRBV19 and TRBJ2-3, with D possibly being TRBD2 (6 bases). Germline assignment: CDR1 LNHDA and CDR2 SQIVND (reference sequence). Trimming left V 2 bases short and J 0 bases short, with 18 bases between. This CDR3 spans 18 amino acids. CDR3: CASSIPLGVSGSTDTQYF. The CDR3 nucleotides are TGTGCCAGTAGTATACCCTTGGGAGTGAGCGGGAGCACAGATACGCAGTATTTT. Supplemented by reference TRBV19 and TRBJ2-3, the full variable domain reads DGGITQSPKYLFRKEGQNVTLSCEQNLNHDAMYWYRQDPGQGLRLIYYSQIVNDFQKGDIAEGYSVSREKKESFPLTVTSAQKNPTAFYLCASSIPLGVSGSTDTQYFGPGTRLTVL.

This clone came up a few times. The V gene is TRBV18, the J gene TRBJ2-1; 10 bases agree with TRBD2. CDR3 length: 18 amino acids. The germline gives CDR1 KGHSH, CDR2 LQKENI. V was pared by 3 bases and J by 0 bases, with 8 bases of the junction left unmatched. In DNA, the CDR3 is TGTGCCAGCTCACCTAGGCTAGCGGGGGCCCTCTCCTACAATGAGCAGTTCTTC. Protein: CASSPRLAGALSYNEQFF.

The chain joins TRBV10-3 to TRBJ2-7, with 9 bases identical to TRBD1. V was clipped by 4 bases and J by 0 bases; unmatched bases: 10. Germline CDR1 reads ENHRY; CDR2 reads SYGVKD. The length of the CDR3 is 17 residues. The CDR3 coding sequence is TGTGCCATCAGTGCCGGGACAGGGAAGAACCGCTCCTACGAGCAGTACTTC. The encoded protein is CAISAGTGKNRSYEQYF.

The sample holds a few counts of this clone. J is TRBJ1-2 and V is TRBV19; 8 nucleotides line up with TRBD1. Germline V gene sequence: CDR1 LNHDA, CDR2 SQIVND (reference sequence). This CDR3 contains 16 residues. Trimming removed 5 bases from V and 7 bases from J; junction bases left unmatched: 15. The CDR3, as DNA: TGTGCCAGTAGTGGCCGGACAGGGCCAAAAGGTGGTGGCTACACCTTC. Translation: CASSGRTGPKGGGYTF.

The chain uses TRBV2 and TRBJ1-5, with 8 nucleotides matching TRBD1. The CDR3 has 14 residues. Losses at the gene ends were 5 bases for V and 3 bases for J; bases not matched to a gene: 3. Germline V gives CDR1 SNHLY, CDR2 FYNNEI. The CDR3 DNA reads as TGTGCCAGCAGTATGGGACAGGTCAATCAGCCCCAGCATTTT. It specifies CASSMGQVNQPQHF.

The rearrangement uses TRBV29-1 and TRBJ1-2, with a tentative D call TRBD1 (5 bases). Per the germline V gene, CDR1 is SQVTM and CDR2 is ANQGSEA. V was clipped by 6 bases and J by 7 bases, with 15 bases between them. The CDR3 spans 12 residues. CDR3 amino acids: CSVDRQFFGYTF. CDR3 DNA: TGCAGCGTAGACAGACAGTTTTTTGGCTACACCTTC.

This chain uses TRBV9 with TRBJ1-5; D may be TRBD1 (6 bases). Germline values: CDR1 SGDLS, CDR2 YYNGEE. The CDR3 sequence is 14 residues long. V dropped 3 bases and J dropped 7 bases, with 14 bases sitting between them. The CDR3 coding sequence is TGTGCCAGCAGCGCTGGTGGGGGCCGACAGCCCCAGCATTTT. The encoded protein is CASSAGGGRQPQHF.

The chain is built from TRBV28 and TRBJ2-5; D unclear. The end of the DNA fits TRBJ2-7 better, so the J call may be wrong. Germline V gives CDR1 MDHEN, CDR2 SYDVKM. This CDR3 is 11 amino acids long. CDR3 coding DNA: TGTGCCAGCCTATCCCTCTACGAGCAGTACTTC. Its translation is CASLSLYEQYF.

The CDR3 region is CASSLLDSPPVYEQYF. For the CDR3, the DNA is TGTGCCAGCAGCTTACTAGACAGCCCGCCGGTCTACGAGCAGTACTTC. The chain links TRBV7-8 to TRBJ2-7; possible D gene TRBD1, 5 bases. Germline V gives CDR1 SGHVS, CDR2 FQNEAQ. Trimming cost V 2 bases and J 3 bases, with 17 bases left between them. This CDR3 comprises 16 residues.

The chain employs TRBV19 and TRBJ1-3; the D is unclear. Between the trimmed V and J ends, which lost 7 bases and 0 bases, there was a span of 10 bases. Germline CDR1 LNHDA, CDR2 SQIVND (reference sequence). This CDR3 is 14 amino acids long. The chain's CDR3 is CASTERSSGNTIYF. CDR3 DNA sequence: TGTGCCAGTACCGAGAGGAGCTCTGGAAACACCATATATTTT.

This clone was observed a handful of times. The rearrangement joins TRBV6-5 to TRBJ2-7; D is undetermined. Germline loops: CDR1 MNHEY, CDR2 SVGAGI. Trimming left V 2 bases short and J 0 bases short, with 5 bases between. This CDR3 region has 13 residues. CDR3: CASSYGTSYEQYF. The CDR3 DNA reads TGTGCCAGCAGTTACGGCACCTCCTACGAGCAGTACTTC.

The chain uses TRBV19 and TRBJ1-2; no definite D call. This CDR3 contains 15 residues. V lost 1 base to trimming and J lost 2 bases, with 11 bases between them. Germline loops: CDR1 LNHDA, CDR2 SQIVND (reference sequence). CDR3 region: CASSIAGPGNYGYTF. The CDR3 DNA follows: TGTGCCAGTAGTATAGCCGGCCCGGGGAACTATGGCTACACCTTC.

This chain connects TRBV19 to TRBJ1-5, with 8 bases fitting TRBD1. Unmatched junction bases numbered 10, after V lost 8 bases and J lost 7 bases. This CDR3 comprises 14 residues. Germline lookup yields CDR1 LNHDA and CDR2 SQIVND (reference sequence). The CDR3 loop is CASGNTGQGQPQHF. CDR3 sequence (DNA): TGTGCCAGTGGAAATACCGGACAGGGACAGCCCCAGCATTTT.

This chain links TRBV30 with TRBJ2-3; the match to TRBD2 covers 9 bases. This CDR3 has 16 amino acids. The V gene end was trimmed by 0 bases and the J gene end by 1 base; junction bases not matched to a gene: 5. From germline, CDR1 is GTSNPN and CDR2 SVGIG (reference sequence). CDR3 region: CAWSVSSGGRTDTQYF. CDR3 nucleotides: TGTGCCTGGAGTGTGAGTAGCGGGGGCCGCACAGATACGCAGTATTTT.

The V and J genes are TRBV6-1 and TRBJ2-7; D is perhaps TRBD1 (5 bases). The CDR3 spans 12 residues. The V end lost 8 bases, the J end lost 4 bases, and 12 bases lay between the germline ends. Looked up from germline, CDR1 is MNHNS and CDR2 is SASEGT. The CDR3 is CASAPGIYEQYF. The CDR3 region has the DNA TGTGCCAGCGCTCCAGGGATATACGAGCAGTACTTC.